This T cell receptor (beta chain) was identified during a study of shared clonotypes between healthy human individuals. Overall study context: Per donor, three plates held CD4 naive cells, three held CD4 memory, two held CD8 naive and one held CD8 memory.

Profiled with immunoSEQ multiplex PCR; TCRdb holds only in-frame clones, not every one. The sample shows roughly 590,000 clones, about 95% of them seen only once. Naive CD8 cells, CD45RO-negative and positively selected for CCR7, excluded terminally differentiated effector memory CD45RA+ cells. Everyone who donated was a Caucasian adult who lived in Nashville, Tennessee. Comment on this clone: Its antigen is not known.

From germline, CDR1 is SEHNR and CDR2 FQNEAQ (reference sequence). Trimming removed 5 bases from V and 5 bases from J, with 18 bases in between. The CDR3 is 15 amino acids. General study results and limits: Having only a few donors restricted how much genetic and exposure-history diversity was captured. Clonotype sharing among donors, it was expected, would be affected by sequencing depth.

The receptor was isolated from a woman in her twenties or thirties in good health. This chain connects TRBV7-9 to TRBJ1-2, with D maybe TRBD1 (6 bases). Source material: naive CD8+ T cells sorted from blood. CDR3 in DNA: TGTGCCAGCAGCACTCCTCTTTGGGGGGCTTATGGCTACACCTTC. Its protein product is CASSTPLWGAYGYTF. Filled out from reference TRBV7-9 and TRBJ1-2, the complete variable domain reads DTGVSQNPRHKITKRGQNVTFRCDPISEHNRLYWYRQTLGQGPEFLTYFQNEAQLEKSRLLSDRFSAERPKGSFSTLEIQRTEQGDSAMYLCASSTPLWGAYGYTFGSGTRLTVV.